This TCR beta chain was captured by sequencing in a study of regulatory T cells in long-lasting Graves disease (dated by TCRdb to the early 2020s). With respect to the entire study: In the newly diagnosed Graves' disease group, patients had been taking antithyroid drugs for less than 3 months. A total of roughly 33 samples underwent TCR sequencing: about 13 from persistent and around 20 from newly diagnosed Graves' disease patients. The study took place in China and was registered as a clinical trial. Peripheral blood TCR sequencing and RNA sequencing compared persistent Graves' disease patients with newly diagnosed Graves' disease patients. The paper as a whole reports these results and caveats: The authors acknowledged the small sample size as a limitation that may reduce accuracy. Preferential use of TRBV28, TRBJ1-2 and TRBJ2-5 was observed in persistent disease, whereas TRBV20-1 and TRBJ2-1 were favored in newly diagnosed disease. Compared with newly diagnosed patients, patients with persistent Graves' disease had lower TCR Shannon entropy and fewer highly expanded clones, which suggests clonal expansion. Sequencing and analysis were restricted to the TCR beta chain. More public clonotypes were shared among persistent patients (under 3,000) than among newly diagnosed patients (966). Peripheral blood alone was examined, since thyroid tissue, which constituted the primary lesion, could not be accessed.

Libraries were prepared through multiplex PCR. The sequencer listed for this sample is Illumina HiSeq 4000. To build TCR beta libraries, CDR3 regions were amplified by Arm-PCR using iRepertoire HTBI primers. PCR products were gel purified before sequencing. As for how the authors treated the data: A total of around 66 TRBV and under 15 TRBJ segments were identified across samples and were used for gene usage analysis of CDR3 amino acid clonotypes. COPE and FqMerger were used to merge the filtered high-quality paired reads into contigs. Contigs were aligned with BLAST to IMGT TRBV, TRBD and TRBJ reference genes, and CDR3 was defined per IMGT. Any clonotype with a frequency above 0.1% was classified as a highly expanded clone. Repertoire diversity was measured by Shannon entropy, and V-J evenness by the Gini coefficient. A clonotype was considered public if more than one individual shared it. TCRdb's own reprocessing of the public reads used fastp at Q25 and MiXCR and kept productive beta chains. Each entry is one CDR3 protein sequence, shown with its most common DNA and genes. The V and J calls, along with clone size, are taken from TCRdb and not from the paper's own processing. For this sample the table gives 550,000 to 700,000 distinct CDR3 sequences, of which roughly 16% were detected only once. In total, the top ten clones hold 9.5% to 15% of the sample.

The germline V gene (reference sequence) supplies CDR1 MNHEY and CDR2 SMNVEV. Relative to germline, V is missing 2 bases and J is missing 3 bases, with 6 bases of the junction outside any gene match. CDR3 length: 15 amino acids, cysteine to phenylalanine. Left in the record is the CDR3 DNA by itself, 45 bases read in frame from the first base. The sample's time point label, decoded: newly diagnosed GD, antithyroid drugs for less than 3 months. RNA was extracted from PBMCs in TRIzol for both TCR sequencing and RNA sequencing. Graves' disease was diagnosed according to American Thyroid Association guidelines. Patients were recruited from an endocrinology department in Xi'an, China. Each patient gave roughly 8.4 milliliters of peripheral blood, collected in an EDTA anticoagulant tube. Ficoll Paque Plus density gradient separation was used to isolate PBMCs, and no additional T cell sorting was done. An Agilent 2100 Bioanalyzer and agarose gel were used to assess RNA quality, and a NanoDrop 2000 was used to measure RNA concentration.

This clonotype was seen ten or more times. The specificity of this receptor is unknown. No per-base quality is available; no much larger clone lies one base away. These sequences were also reported in another study, on T cells in Graves' hyperthyroidism and ophthalmopathy. Reported in the second study: A patient counted as having stable Graves' hyperthyroidism if no progression to ophthalmopathy occurred over 18 months of follow-up. The hyperthyroidism patients were between 18 and 65 years old and newly diagnosed, with a disease duration of less than 2 months. Exclusion was applied to patients with uncontrolled infections, other autoimmune diseases, pregnancy or lactation. Diagnoses relied on clinical symptoms, serum thyroxine and TRAb, thyroid ultrasound and orbital computed tomography. For the first round of RT-PCR on the TCR CDR3, the HTBI primer set was used together with the Qiagen OneStep RT-PCR kit. Most expanded thyroid clonotypes (frequency above 0.001) were also detected in blood, suggesting blood repertoires may reflect thyroid immune responses. A model built on a 13 V-J signature distinguished ophthalmopathy from stable hyperthyroidism, reaching 85% to 90% sensitivity and approximately 83% specificity in cross-validation and 80%/75% in testing. During validation, the model predicted progression to ophthalmopathy a median of approximately 7 months ahead of onset, with around 65% sensitivity and 72% to 80% specificity. To identify distinguishing TCR V-J signatures, a discovery cohort of about 95 patients was used, comprising 43 with Graves' ophthalmopathy and around 57 with stable Graves' hyperthyroidism. Prospective prediction of ophthalmopathy was tested in an independent validation cohort consisting of 18 hyperthyroidism patients and around 16 patients who later progressed to ophthalmopathy. The 95 to 100 discovery patients were randomly split 7:3 into training and test sets. The study also compared thyroid tissue and blood T-cell repertoires from more than five Graves' hyperthyroidism patients. After blood sampling, hyperthyroidism patients were treated with methimazole at a starting dose of 30 mg daily, and ophthalmopathy patients were treated with high-dose intravenous methylprednisolone. Libraries were constructed in a second round of multiplex PCR, after which size selection and purification were carried out. Paired-end sequencing of the libraries was performed with 100 bp reads on an Illumina HiSeq2000. Raw data were processed with SOAPnuke, discarding reads with adapters, uncalled bases, mean Phred below 15, or no exact constant-primer or identifier match. COPE v1.2.5 was used to merge the high-quality paired reads, and each unique nucleotide sequence was defined as a clonotype. MiTCR v1.1 was used to align clonotypes to the IMGT TRBV, TRBD and TRBJ reference segments. The analysis included only V-J combinations with a frequency above 0.0001, which together covered 99.2% of the repertoires. A TCS score was defined as the ratio of F50 (clonal expansion) to E x V (chaos), with BLOSUM62-based TCRdist applied between CDR3 peptides within each V-J. Welch's t-statistics and random forest reduced 500 to 650 V-J features to 13, which were used in a naive Bayes classifier (R e1071). No statistical method was used to set the sample size in advance, and investigators knew the group allocation. TCR Vbeta CDR3 sequencing of roughly 140 peripheral blood samples (over 40 ophthalmopathy, about 74 hyperthyroidism and around 17 progressor patients) is reported in the paper.

This receptor was taken from a man younger than 35 with Graves disease. Donor details come from another sample of the same person, matched by shared clones. The material sequenced was peripheral blood mononuclear cells (PBMCs), taken at new diagnosis, from a patient treated with antithyroid drugs. This sequence uses TRBV27 and TRBJ2-7; 8 bases in between match TRBD1. This receptor has the CDR3 CASSLQGANFYEQYF. The nucleotide sequence is given as TGTGCCAGCAGTTTACAGGGGGCTAATTTCTACGAGCAGTACTTC.